A selection of T cell receptor beta chains follows, all from one sample in a study of T cells in Graves' hyperthyroidism and ophthalmopathy. TCRdb ran MiXCR on the multiplex PCR reads and lists one entry per CDR3 protein. Among about 720,000 distinct CDR3 sequences listed, roughly 15% were seen once. Sequencing was done on a sample of blood. The receptor source for this set is a man aged 18 to 30 with Graves' hyperthyroidism. The CDR3 runs from the conserved cysteine through the conserved F or W. Fields, in order: V gene, CDR3 protein.

v_gene: TRBV19; CDR3aa: CASSIRAFEREQFF
v_gene: TRBV7-8; CDR3aa: CASTQGGSYNEQFF
v_gene: TRBV2; CDR3aa: CASSEKTAGEKLFF
v_gene: TRBV28; CDR3aa: CASSLSGDGANVLTF
v_gene: TRBV28; CDR3aa: CASSSENYGYTF
v_gene: TRBV12-3/TRBV12-4; CDR3aa: CASSLTGQGASEQYF
v_gene: TRBV4-3; CDR3aa: CASSQESPAGEKLFF
v_gene: TRBV7-3; CDR3aa: CASSPLGTFYNEQFF
v_gene: TRBV20-1; CDR3aa: CSAATGAETQYF
v_gene: TRBV6-2/TRBV6-3; CDR3aa: CASLGRDIQYF
v_gene: TRBV3-1; CDR3aa: CASEGLAKNIQYF
v_gene: TRBV28; CDR3aa: CASSLGDRADEQYF
v_gene: TRBV10-2; CDR3aa: CASSESWNYGYTF
v_gene: TRBV28; CDR3aa: CASSGRDRDVAFF
v_gene: TRBV7-2; CDR3aa: CASSLPARDYGYTF
v_gene: TRBV12-3/TRBV12-4; CDR3aa: CASSLVGAGANVLTF
v_gene: TRBV3-1; CDR3aa: CASSHPKTGTSVYNEQFF
v_gene: TRBV6-1; CDR3aa: CASTSAGVLDTQYF
v_gene: TRBV6-1; CDR3aa: CASAGPEAFF
v_gene: TRBV24-1; CDR3aa: CATSDSPGRGNTIYF
v_gene: TRBV7-9; CDR3aa: CASSLTWSEQGETQYF
v_gene: TRBV9; CDR3aa: CASSSPGPFSDNEQFF
v_gene: TRBV20-1; CDR3aa: CSARDRNSANYGYTF
v_gene: TRBV3-1; CDR3aa: CASSQEAGGSDTQYF
v_gene: TRBV28; CDR3aa: CASSLRGRGTEAFF
v_gene: TRBV5-6; CDR3aa: CASGLPGQGRKTQYF
v_gene: TRBV5-1; CDR3aa: CASSLVSSGSYEQYF
v_gene: TRBV5-1; CDR3aa: CASSATSTSTDTQYF
v_gene: TRBV7-8; CDR3aa: CASSLGPGENYGYTF
v_gene: TRBV2; CDR3aa: CASRRDRGLSGNTIYF
v_gene: TRBV27; CDR3aa: CASTLTGRGNYGYTF
v_gene: TRBV6-1; CDR3aa: CASSEDRVSGNTIYF
v_gene: TRBV6-2/TRBV6-3; CDR3aa: CASSLTGLQPQHF
v_gene: TRBV7-3; CDR3aa: CASSLQSDEQFF
v_gene: TRBV10-2; CDR3aa: CASRAGTKSYEQYF
v_gene: TRBV28; CDR3aa: CASSSPGTGQNIQYF
v_gene: TRBV7-3; CDR3aa: CASSQIPSSTDTQYF
v_gene: TRBV27; CDR3aa: CASSLDGANYGYTF
v_gene: TRBV24-1; CDR3aa: CATSEGGTGELFF
v_gene: TRBV27; CDR3aa: CASSSRGRPGTQYF
v_gene: TRBV29-1; CDR3aa: CSVEERGRGFDEQYF
v_gene: TRBV18; CDR3aa: CASSRGRSETQYF
v_gene: TRBV12-3/TRBV12-4; CDR3aa: CASSFRQGKNEQYF
v_gene: TRBV29-1; CDR3aa: CSVDGGFMDEQFF
v_gene: TRBV9; CDR3aa: CASSARGDTGLAVQETQYF